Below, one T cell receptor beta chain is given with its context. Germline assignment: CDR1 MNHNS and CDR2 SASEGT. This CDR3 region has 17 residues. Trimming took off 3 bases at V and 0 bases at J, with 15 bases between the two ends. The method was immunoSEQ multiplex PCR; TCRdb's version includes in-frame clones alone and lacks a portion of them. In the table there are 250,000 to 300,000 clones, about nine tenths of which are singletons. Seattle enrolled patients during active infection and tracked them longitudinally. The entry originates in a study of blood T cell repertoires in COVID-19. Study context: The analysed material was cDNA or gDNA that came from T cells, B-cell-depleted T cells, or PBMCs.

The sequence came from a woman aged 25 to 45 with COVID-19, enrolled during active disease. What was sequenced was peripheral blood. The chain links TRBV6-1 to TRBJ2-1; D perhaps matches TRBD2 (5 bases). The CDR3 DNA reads TGTGCCAGCAGTGACGGGGTCGTGCGGAGCTCCTACAATGAGCAGTTCTTC. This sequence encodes CASSDGVVRSSYNEQFF.